This T cell receptor (beta chain) was recovered during a study of Ad26.COV2.S vaccination and SARS-CoV-2 variants. Measured with immunoSEQ multiplex PCR; TCRdb has only the in-frame clones, and not every one. The sample holds 200,000 to 250,000 clones, 85% to 90% seen once. Germline V gene lookup returns CDR1 MNHEY and CDR2 SVGAGI. The CDR3 extends over 15 amino acids. After removal of 6 bases from V and 3 bases from J, the junction contained 7 bases not matched to a gene. Study-level findings and limits: It is possible that the TCR breadth and depth analyses underestimated the total T cell responses.

A remark on this clone: Its antigen remains unidentified.

Documented treatment: around 19 received Ad26.COV2.S at low or high dose, single or two shots; about 5 received placebo; per-sample allocation not given. Sampling was done on day 63 after the first vaccine or placebo injection. The clonotype comes from a person between 18 and 60 years old who received the Ad26.COV2.S COVID-19 vaccine or a placebo. The material sequenced was peripheral blood, taken in a trial of Ad26.COV2.S vaccine versus placebo. The V call is TRBV6-5, the J call TRBJ1-2, with TRBD1 matching 10 bases. CDR3 DNA: TGTGCCAGCAGCCGACAGGGGGCGGCGGACTATGGCTACACCTTC. Translated, it gives CASSRQGAADYGYTF.